The 25 T cell receptor beta chains presented below share a single source sample, sequenced in a study of cytotoxic CD8 clonotypes in ibrutinib-treated CLL. Data came from immunoSEQ multiplex PCR; TCRdb stores just in-frame clones and leaves some out. The table has approximately 50,000 clones, around 70% seen once; the top ten hold over 10%. The sample here was PBMCs, taken after 12 months of ibrutinib treatment. All receptors come from a human donor with chronic lymphocytic leukemia.

The chain uses TRBV7-2 and TRBJ2-7, with TRBD2 matching over 9 bases. Germline loops: CDR1 SGHTA, CDR2 FQGNSA. The CDR3 consists of 14 residues. The J segment lost 3 bases and the V segment lost 6 bases, leaving 6 bases of the junction unmatched. The CDR3 DNA is TGTGCCAGCAGGATGACTAGCGGAAACTACGAGCAGTACTTC. Translating it yields CASRMTSGNYEQYF.

The chain joins TRBV27 to TRBJ1-1; the D gene is possibly TRBD1 (5 bases). Germline V gene sequence: CDR1 MNHEY, CDR2 SMNVEV (reference sequence). CDR3 length: 13 amino acids. Trimming stripped 9 bases from V and 0 bases from J, with 11 bases between. CDR3 region: CARPGPMNTEAFF. The CDR3 DNA reads TGTGCCAGACCGGGACCGATGAACACTGAAGCTTTCTTT.

The chain couples TRBV21-1 to TRBJ2-7; the tabulated D call, TRBD1, remains unverified against the DNA. TRBV21-1 counts as a pseudogene. The CDR3 spans 15 residues. The CDR3 protein is CASSNTRQGFYEQYF. The CDR3, as DNA: TGTGCCAGCAGCAACACCCGACAGGGATTCTACGAGCAGTACTTC.

The chain is built from TRBV5-1 and TRBJ1-4; D possibly corresponds to TRBD1 (5 bases). There are 17 residues in the CDR3. Trimming removed 0 bases from V and 2 bases from J, with 14 bases in between. The V gene's germline CDR1 is SGHRS and CDR2 YFSETQ. CDR3 sequence (DNA): TGCGCCAGCAGCTTGGGGGCAGGGAGAGGGACTAATGAAAAACTGTTTTTT. Encoded protein: CASSLGAGRGTNEKLFF.

The chain couples TRBV10-3 to TRBJ1-1; unclear D gene. Deletions cut 8 bases from V and 0 bases from J, with 10 bases between. Germline V gene data show CDR1 as ENHRY and CDR2 as SYGVKD. The CDR3 length is 13 residues. In DNA form, the CDR3 reads TGTGCCATCGGTCAGGCCATGAACACTGAAGCTTTCTTT. It codes for CAIGQAMNTEAFF.

V and J are TRBV7-8 and TRBJ1-1; D call uncertain. V was trimmed by 0 bases and J by 2 bases, leaving 13 bases between them. CDR1 is SGHVS, CDR2 FQNEAQ, per germline. The CDR3 totals 16 residues. CDR3 in DNA: TGTGCCAGCAGCTTAGCGTGCGGGAGTGGAAACACTGAAGCTTTCTTT. Translated: CASSLACGSGNTEAFF.

The gene calls are TRBV20-1 and TRBJ1-1, with D uncertain. The CDR3 totals 11 residues. Germline V gives CDR1 DFQATT, CDR2 SNEGSKA (reference sequence). Trimming took 6 bases from V and 4 from J, leaving 9 bases between them. Here the CDR3 reads CSARTPTEAFF. CDR3 DNA sequence: TGCAGTGCGAGGACTCCCACTGAAGCTTTCTTT.

DNA of the CDR3: TGTGCCAGCAGTTATTCGACCCCGGGGACGACTGAAGCTTTCTTT. This sequence encodes CASSYSTPGTTEAFF. The J gene is TRBJ1-1, the V gene TRBV6-5; possibly TRBD1 for D (5 bases). V lost 3 bases and J lost 5, with 16 bases in between. This CDR3 comprises 15 residues. The germline gives CDR1 MNHEY, CDR2 SVGAGI.

This rearrangement joins TRBV5-1 to TRBJ1-1; TRBD1 agrees at 9 bases. Germline V gives CDR1 SGHRS, CDR2 YFSETQ. This CDR3 spans 14 amino acids. V was clipped by 5 bases and J by 4 bases; unmatched bases: 6. As DNA, the CDR3 is TGCGCCAGCAGTCAACAGGGGGCGGGCACTGAAGCTTTCTTT. It translates to CASSQQGAGTEAFF.

J is TRBJ2-2 and V is TRBV10-3, with 11 bases aligning to TRBD1. J was trimmed by 7 bases and V by 7 bases; bases with no gene match: 5. Germline CDR1 and CDR2: ENHRY and SYGVKD. The CDR3 consists of 14 residues. CDR3 sequence reads: CAIKGTGGIGELFF. Here the CDR3 DNA reads TGTGCCATCAAGGGGACAGGGGGAATCGGGGAGCTGTTTTTT.

The rearrangement links TRBV9 to TRBJ2-1, with 10 positions matching TRBD2. The CDR3 has 17 amino acids. Germline CDR1 and CDR2: SGDLS and YYNGEE. After removal of 0 bases from V and 6 bases from J, the junction contained 9 bases not matched to a gene. The CDR3 region is CASSVVQAGGPGNEQFF. The DNA of the CDR3 is TGTGCCAGCAGCGTAGTTCAAGCGGGGGGGCCTGGCAATGAGCAGTTCTTC.

This rearrangement joins TRBV27 to TRBJ1-6; D not certain. This CDR3 is built from 14 residues. CDR1 is MNHEY, CDR2 SMNVEV, per germline (reference sequence). The germline V and J ends were trimmed by 1 base and 7 bases, with 8 bases remaining between them. CDR3 nucleotides: TGTGCCAGCAGTTTATACTGGCAAAATTCACCCCTCCACTTT. Its protein is CASSLYWQNSPLHF.

The chain has TRBV5-1 and TRBJ1-2; 9 bases line up with TRBD1. J lost 4 bases, V lost 4 bases, and 14 bases had no gene match. Germline-derived CDR1 and CDR2 are SGHRS and YFSETQ. The CDR3 consists of 17 residues. The CDR3 sequence is CASSVLRPGQGFYGYTF. The CDR3 bases are TGCGCCAGCAGCGTCCTCCGCCCGGGACAGGGATTCTATGGCTACACCTTC.

The V and J genes are TRBV19 and TRBJ1-2; unclear D gene. The CDR3 is made up of 13 amino acids. V lost 6 bases, J lost 2 bases, and 10 bases lay in between. From germline, CDR1 is LNHDA and CDR2 SQIVND (reference sequence). CDR3 amino acids: CASRKQSNYGYTF. DNA for the CDR3: TGTGCCAGTAGGAAACAGAGCAACTATGGCTACACCTTC.

The CDR3 here is CAISDGVSGYTF. DNA for the CDR3: TGTGCCATCAGTGACGGTGTAAGTGGCTACACCTTC. The rearrangement uses TRBV10-3 and TRBJ1-2; D gene unclear. From germline, CDR1 is ENHRY and CDR2 SYGVKD. The CDR3 loop spans 12 amino acids. Trimming shortened V by 3 bases and J by 7 bases, and 9 bases separated the two germline ends.

This clone was picked up a small number of times. The V call is TRBV10-1, the J call TRBJ1-3; possibly TRBD1 for D (5 bases). V was trimmed by 6 bases and J by 3 bases, leaving 9 bases between them. Germline lookup yields CDR1 WNHNN and CDR2 SYGVQD (reference sequence). The CDR3 runs to 13 residues. CDR3 protein: CASSPGLGNTIYF. CDR3 DNA sequence: TGCGCCAGCAGCCCGGGACTTGGAAACACCATATATTTT.

The rearrangement joins TRBV7-8 to TRBJ1-2; 7 bases are a match to TRBD1. Germline V gene sequence: CDR1 SGHVS, CDR2 FQNEAQ. V lost 1 base to trimming and J lost 5 bases; unmatched junction nucleotides: 7. The CDR3 covers 15 residues. The CDR3 coding sequence is TGTGCCAGCAGCTTAGACCCGGGACAGATTTATGGCTACACCTTC. Translated: CASSLDPGQIYGYTF.

This clone showed up just a few times. The rearrangement uses TRBV9 and TRBJ1-6; the D gene is possibly TRBD1 (6 bases). In germline, CDR1 is SGDLS, CDR2 YYNGEE. Trimming took off 0 bases at V and 7 bases at J, with 14 bases between the two ends. The CDR3 loop spans 16 amino acids. The CDR3 DNA follows: TGTGCCAGCAGCGTAGCTCCGGACAGTTTCAATTCACCCCTCCACTTT. Residues: CASSVAPDSFNSPLHF.

J is TRBJ2-7 and V is TRBV2; 7 bases map to TRBD1. CDR1 and CDR2 from the germline V gene are SNHLY and FYNNEI. The CDR3 consists of 14 residues. J gave up 2 bases and V 10 bases, and 11 bases lay outside the gene matches. CDR3 coding DNA: TGTGCCACCGCCTTGGGACAGCCTCCCTACGAGCAGTACTTC. This gives the protein CATALGQPPYEQYF. The full variable domain, with the rest looked up from reference TRBV2 and TRBJ2-7, is EPEVTQTPSHQVTQMGQEVILRCVPISNHLYFYWYRQILGQKVEFLVSFYNNEISEKSEIFDDQFSVERPDGSNFTLKIRSTKLEDSAMYFCATALGQPPYEQYFGPGTRLTVT.

Here the CDR3 DNA reads TGTGCCAGCAGCAAAGTTGCGAGGGGCGAGACCCAGTACTTC. Amino acids: CASSKVARGETQYF. V usage is TRBV21-1 and J usage is TRBJ2-5. TRBV21-1 is a listed pseudogene. The CDR3 is made up of 14 amino acids.

The CDR3 loop is CASSPTENYGYTF. The CDR3 DNA reads as TGTGCCAGCTCACCAACAGAGAACTATGGCTACACCTTC. The chain is built from TRBV18 and TRBJ1-2; unclear D gene. V was trimmed by 2 bases and J by 2 bases, leaving 6 bases between them. This CDR3 is built from 13 residues. From germline, CDR1 is KGHSH and CDR2 LQKENI.

In DNA, the CDR3 is TGTGCCTGGAGTGGAGTGAACACTGAAGCTTTCTTT. Its translation is CAWSGVNTEAFF. The chain recombines TRBV30 with TRBJ1-1, with D uncertain. CDR3 length: 12 residues. V lost 1 base to trimming and J lost 0 bases, with 3 bases between them. Looked up from germline, CDR1 is GTSNPN and CDR2 is SVGIG (reference sequence). Supplemented by reference TRBV30 and TRBJ1-1, the full variable domain reads SQTIHQWPATLVQPVGSPLSLECTVEGTSNPNLYWYRQAAGRGLQLLFYSVGIGQISSEVPQNLSASRPQDRQFILSSKKLLLSDSGFYLCAWSGVNTEAFFGQGTRLTVV.

V usage is TRBV6-5 and J usage is TRBJ2-6; D gene unclear. This CDR3 region has 15 residues. Germline CDR1 reads MNHEY; CDR2 reads SVGAGI. The V end was cut by 8 bases, the J end by 2 bases, with 13 bases between. CDR3 DNA sequence: TGTGCCAGCGGCGAGGATGGGGCTGGGGCCAACGTCCTGACTTTC. Protein sequence: CASGEDGAGANVLTF.

This clone was seen more than once but under ten times. V and J are TRBV9 and TRBJ1-6; 7 bases match TRBD1. The junction had 17 bases not matched to a gene; V was cut back by 3 bases and J by 11 bases. The CDR3 is 17 residues long. Germline V gene sequence: CDR1 SGDLS, CDR2 YYNGEE. CDR3 in amino acids: CASSEDDRVVTDTPLHF. The DNA of the CDR3 is TGTGCCAGCAGCGAGGACGACAGGGTCGTCACCGATACACCCCTCCACTTT.

This clone was picked up a small number of times. The chain carries TRBV5-1 and TRBJ2-7; 7 nucleotides match TRBD1. CDR1 SGHRS and CDR2 YFSETQ come from the germline V gene. CDR3 size: 13 residues. V was clipped by 4 bases and J by 3 bases; unmatched bases: 4. The CDR3 loop is CASSPTGDYEQYF. The CDR3 DNA reads as TGCGCCAGCAGCCCTACAGGGGACTACGAGCAGTACTTC. The entire variable domain, with the rest obtained from reference TRBV5-1 and TRBJ2-7, is as follows: KAGVTQTPRYLIKTRGQQVTLSCSPISGHRSVSWYQQTPGQGLQFLFEYFSETQRNKGNFPGRFSGRQFSNSRSEMNVSTLELGDSALYLCASSPTGDYEQYFGPGTRLTVT.